The clone carrying this T cell receptor (beta chain) was seen more than once but under ten times. The target antigen is unknown. The CDR3 sequence is 12 residues long. Trimming pared 5 bases from V and 5 bases from J, leaving 9 bases between. The germline gives CDR1 SEHNR, CDR2 FQNEAQ (reference sequence). The sample belongs to a study of beta chain features in type 1 diabetes. About the study: Patients were similar to healthy donors in age and gender (as well as in cell yields).

On average, the one heparinised blood draw given by each donor was approximately 0.12 L. Points from the study as a whole: Fewer insertions but more deletions were seen at VDJ junctions in type 1 diabetes patients.

Of the isolated RNA, all was reverse transcribed, and so the sequenced material was expressed TCRB transcripts. The repertoire was sequenced with immunoSEQ multiplex PCR; TCRdb's copy has only in-frame clones and lacks some. Of 600,000 to 650,000 clones in the sample, about 16% were seen once. The source of this sequence is a man younger than 35 in good health. This chain links TRBV7-9 with TRBJ2-5; no definite D call. The source material was naive CD4+ T cells from blood. In DNA form, the CDR3 reads TGTGCCAGCAGCGAAGTGGGGGAGACCCAGTACTTC. Amino acids: CASSEVGETQYF.